This TCR beta chain comes out of a study of vaccination effects on CD4 cells after COVID-19. Broader study findings: Late post-vaccination samples showed marked contraction of infection- and vaccine-induced clones. Of the vaccine-induced clones from healthy vaccinees, merely 1 of 255 recognized common cold coronaviruses as well.

Comments on this clone: What it binds is unknown.

The protocol was immunoSEQ multiplex PCR, while the TCRdb copy is restricted to in-frame clones and leaves out a portion. The sample has 50,000 to 75,000 clones, 60% to 85% seen once. Having been cultured for roughly 10 days, the cells underwent CD4+ T cell isolation. Negative nucleocapsid antibody tests before and after vaccination confirmed no previous SARS-CoV-2 infection. Half the medium was replaced with IL-2 medium on days 3 and 7. The V end lost 3 bases, the J end lost 0 bases, and 16 bases lay between the germline ends. Germline values: CDR1 SGHRS, CDR2 YFSETQ. The CDR3 has 17 amino acids. The sequence was obtained from a human donor who received a COVID-19 vaccine. This sample comprised CD4+ T cells from PBMCs cultured without peptide, obtained before COVID-19 vaccination. The chain recombines TRBV5-1 with TRBJ2-1; D uncertain. The chain's CDR3 is CASSSRPKSSSYNEQFF. The CDR3, as DNA: TGCGCCAGCAGCTCTCGCCCGAAGTCGTCCTCCTACAATGAGCAGTTCTTC.